This T cell receptor beta chain originates from a study of neurological immune-mediated disorders. Points from the study as a whole: HTLV-1-associated myelopathy ranked highest for TCR clonal expansion and multiple sclerosis lowest, beneath healthy controls.

From 15-18 subjects, each sequencing run yielded over 180 million TCR-beta sequences. TCRdb itself ran the 5' RACE reads through MiXCR, one entry per CDR3 protein. In the table there are about 38,000 distinct CDR3 sequences, 4.8% of which are singletons. This clonotype was seen many times. Its antigen is not identified. The germline V gene encodes CDR1 ENHRY and CDR2 SYGVKD. V dropped 6 bases and J dropped 3; count of bases not matched to a gene: 3. The CDR3 has 14 residues. The sample comprised CD4+ T cells from blood. This sequence was found in a man aged 18 to 30 in good health. This chain connects TRBV10-3 to TRBJ1-2; TRBD1 matches at 11 bases. The CDR3 region is CAISGQGADYGYTF. In DNA form, the CDR3 reads TGTGCCATCAGCGGACAGGGGGCGGACTATGGCTACACCTTC.